These 26 T cell receptor beta chains originate from one sample sequenced in a study of technical replicates of blood from a few donors. Generated by immunoSEQ multiplex PCR, the TCRdb table keeps only in-frame clones and is missing some. The repertoire holds about 74,000 clones, with around 93% as singletons. The sequenced sample consisted of T cells isolated from PBMCs. The receptors stem from a human donor in good health.

This clone was observed once. The V call is TRBV9, the J call TRBJ2-7, with TRBD1 matching over 7 bases. The CDR3 spans 15 residues. The ends lost 0 bases at V and 2 bases at J; junction bases unmatched: 5. Germline V gives CDR1 SGDLS, CDR2 YYNGEE. CDR3: CASSVGGTVTYEQYF. DNA for the CDR3: TGTGCCAGCAGCGTAGGAGGGACAGTGACCTACGAGCAGTACTTC.

CDR3 protein: CASSPGQTLYYGYTF. CDR3 bases: TGTGCCAGCAGCCCAGGACAGACCCTCTACTATGGCTACACCTTC. The rearrangement links TRBV7-9 to TRBJ1-2; D might be TRBD1 (6 bases). This CDR3 has 15 amino acids. Germline CDR1 is SEHNR and CDR2 is FQNEAQ (reference sequence). The V end was cut by 5 bases, the J end by 3 bases, with 16 bases between.

The rearrangement joins TRBV7-8 to TRBJ1-1; TRBD1 matches at 7 bases. The CDR3 extends over 14 amino acids. Germline V CDR1 and CDR2: SGHVS, FQNEAQ. Losses at the gene ends were 4 bases for V and 0 bases for J; bases not matched to a gene: 2. The chain's CDR3 is CASSSDRVNTEAFF. The CDR3 DNA follows: TGTGCCAGCAGCTCAGACAGGGTGAACACTGAAGCTTTCTTT.

The chain recombines TRBV4-2 with TRBJ2-1; possible D gene TRBD2, 6 bases. V lost 1 base to trimming and J lost 5 bases, with 12 bases between them. This CDR3 has 15 residues. In germline, CDR1 is LGHNA, CDR2 YNFKEQ. The CDR3 nucleotides read TGTGCCAGCAGCCAAGGGCGGGGCTCGAACAATGAGCAGTTCTTC. Encoded protein: CASSQGRGSNNEQFF.

The chain carries TRBV7-9 and TRBJ1-1, with D unresolved. Germline V gene sequence: CDR1 SEHNR, CDR2 FQNEAQ (reference sequence). This CDR3 region has 12 residues. The germline V and J ends were trimmed by 4 bases and 1 base, with 4 bases remaining between them. CDR3 sequence (DNA): TGTGCCAGCAGCTCCAAGAACACTGAAGCTTTCTTT. Translating it yields CASSSKNTEAFF.

This clone was counted once. The chain carries TRBV28 and TRBJ1-2, with TRBD1 identical over 7 bases. This CDR3 region has 13 residues. The germline V gene encodes CDR1 MDHEN and CDR2 SYDVKM. The ends lost 4 bases at V and 7 bases at J; junction bases unmatched: 6. CDR3 bases: TGTGCCAGCAGTTCCGCCGGGACAGCTGGCTACACCTTC. Protein product: CASSSAGTAGYTF.

V and J are TRBV27 and TRBJ2-7; the D gene is possibly TRBD1 (5 bases). Germline V gene sequence: CDR1 MNHEY, CDR2 SMNVEV (reference sequence). The CDR3 length is 16 residues. Trimming shortened V by 5 bases and J by 5 bases, and 22 bases separated the two germline ends. This CDR3 is CASSTPGRVRSDEQYF. The CDR3 DNA follows: TGTGCCAGCAGTACCCCCGGCAGGGTGAGGTCCGACGAGCAGTACTTC.

V gene TRBV4-1 combines with J gene TRBJ2-1, with D possibly TRBD1 on 6 matching bases. Germline V CDR1 and CDR2: MGHRA, YSYEKL. This CDR3 contains 12 residues. The V and J ends lost 3 bases and 9 bases respectively, with 9 bases between them. The CDR3 protein is CASSQMDSEQFF. The CDR3 region has the DNA TGCGCCAGCAGCCAGATGGACAGTGAGCAGTTCTTC.

This clone came up a few times. V and J are TRBV29-1 and TRBJ2-7, with 9 bases that match TRBD2. V dropped 7 bases and J dropped 1; count of bases not matched to a gene: 5. The germline CDR1 and CDR2 sequences are SQVTM and ANQGSEA. This CDR3 is 13 amino acids long. CDR3 sequence: CSAVAGASYEQYF. The DNA for the CDR3 is TGCAGCGCCGTAGCGGGAGCATCCTACGAGCAGTACTTC.

In nucleotides, the CDR3 is TGTGCCAGCAGTTCAGTCCGCCAAGAGACCCAGTACTTC. It is translated as CASSSVRQETQYF. The rearrangement uses TRBV28 and TRBJ2-5, with D unclear. V was cut by 4 bases and J by 1 base, with 7 bases left in between. The germline V gene has CDR1 MDHEN and CDR2 SYDVKM. The CDR3 contains 13 residues.

The V call is TRBV2, the J call TRBJ2-5; 7 nucleotides match TRBD1. Per the germline V gene, CDR1 is SNHLY and CDR2 is FYNNEI. CDR3 length: 15 residues. V lost 6 bases and J lost 5; bases outside the gene matches: 12. CDR3 bases: TGTGCCAGCAGGCCGGGACAGACCCTCCGTGAGACCCAGTACTTC. As protein: CASRPGQTLRETQYF.

The count of this clone is one. The chain combines TRBV28 with TRBJ2-3, with TRBD2 identical over 8 bases. Germline V lookup: CDR1 MDHEN, CDR2 SYDVKM. J lost 1 base, V lost 8 bases, and 11 bases had no gene match. This CDR3 spans 16 amino acids. In nucleotides, the CDR3 is TGTGCCAGCTTGGCGGGAGGTAGGGGTGGCACAGATACGCAGTATTTT. This encodes CASLAGGRGGTDTQYF.

The chain is built from TRBV29-1 and TRBJ1-1; 8 positions match TRBD1. The CDR3 is made up of 12 amino acids. The ends lost 6 bases at V and 4 bases at J; junction bases unmatched: 4. Per the germline V gene, CDR1 is SQVTM and CDR2 is ANQGSEA. This chain's CDR3 is CSVGTGGTEAFF. CDR3 bases: TGCAGCGTCGGTACAGGGGGCACTGAAGCTTTCTTT.

CDR3 nucleotides: TGTGCCAGCTCACCCGGGACAGGGGTCGAGCAGTACTTC. Amino acids: CASSPGTGVEQYF. The rearrangement links TRBV18 to TRBJ2-7, with 10 positions matching TRBD1. The CDR3 extends over 13 amino acids. Trimming cost V 3 bases and J 6 bases; bases outside gene matches: 2. Germline V gene sequence: CDR1 KGHSH, CDR2 LQKENI.

The chain is built from TRBV5-4 and TRBJ1-2, with TRBD1 identical over 8 bases. The junction had 3 bases not matched to a gene; V was cut back by 4 bases and J by 10 bases. In germline, CDR1 is SGHNT, CDR2 YYREEE (reference sequence). CDR3 length: 11 amino acids. The CDR3: CASSVDRDYTF. The CDR3 nucleotides read TGTGCCAGCAGCGTGGACAGGGACTACACCTTC.

The chain combines TRBV30 with TRBJ1-1; TRBD1 is a possible D gene (5 bases). The CDR3 consists of 13 residues. V was shortened by 3 bases and J by 9 bases, with 17 bases between the two germline ends. The V gene's germline CDR1 is GTSNPN and CDR2 SVGIG (reference sequence). The CDR3 reads CAWSGQTDTKAFF. CDR3 sequence (DNA): TGTGCCTGGAGCGGACAAACTGATACGAAAGCTTTCTTT. The complete variable domain, with remaining parts taken from reference TRBV30 and TRBJ1-1, reads SQTIHQWPATLVQPVGSPLSLECTVEGTSNPNLYWYRQAAGRGLQLLFYSVGIGQISSEVPQNLSASRPQDRQFILSSKKLLLSDSGFYLCAWSGQTDTKAFFGQGTRLTVV.

The chain is built from TRBV7-9 and TRBJ1-1, with TRBD1 as a possible D gene (5 bases). Germline V gene lookup returns CDR1 SEHNR and CDR2 FQNEAQ (reference sequence). CDR3 length: 14 amino acids. Trimming shortened V by 3 bases and J by 1 base, and 9 bases separated the two germline ends. This CDR3 is CASSFGGTNTEAFF. Here the CDR3 DNA reads TGTGCCAGCAGCTTCGGGGGGACGAACACTGAAGCTTTCTTT.

The CDR3: CASSLRLGAYEQYF. CDR3 nucleotides: TGTGCCAGCAGTTTAAGGTTAGGGGCCTACGAGCAGTACTTC. The chain has TRBV27 and TRBJ2-7; D is perhaps TRBD1 (5 bases). CDR3 size: 14 residues. V dropped 2 bases and J dropped 2 bases, with 10 bases sitting between them. From germline, CDR1 is MNHEY and CDR2 SMNVEV (reference sequence).

V usage is TRBV6-5 and J usage is TRBJ2-7; D perhaps matches TRBD2 (6 bases). The CDR3 runs to 13 residues. CDR1 is MNHEY, CDR2 SVGAGI, per germline. The V end was cut by 2 bases, the J end by 7 bases, with 12 bases between. CDR3 loop: CASSYGDRGEQYF. The CDR3 nucleotides are TGTGCCAGCAGTTACGGGGACCGGGGGGAGCAGTACTTC.

The genes are TRBV7-3 and TRBJ1-1; D call uncertain. The V gene's germline CDR1 is SGHTA and CDR2 FQGTGA. This CDR3 is 13 amino acids long. V was pared by 2 bases and J by 0 bases, with 4 bases between. The CDR3 nucleotides are TGTGCCAGCAGCTTAGAGGTGAACACTGAAGCTTTCTTT. The encoded protein is CASSLEVNTEAFF.

The gene calls are TRBV5-4 and TRBJ1-6, with TRBD1 matching over 9 bases. The CDR3 loop spans 15 amino acids. After removal of 2 bases from V and 5 bases from J, the junction contained 2 bases not matched to a gene. Per germline, CDR1 SGHNT and CDR2 YYREEE (reference sequence). The CDR3 reads CASSFRQGDNSPLHF. CDR3 bases: TGTGCCAGCAGCTTTAGACAGGGGGATAATTCACCCCTCCACTTT.

The chain joins TRBV7-9 to TRBJ2-1, with D perhaps TRBD2 (6 bases). Germline assignment: CDR1 SEHNR and CDR2 FQNEAQ (reference sequence). V dropped 1 base and J dropped 10 bases, with 20 bases sitting between them. This CDR3 is 16 amino acids long. The CDR3 loop is CASSLEGLLISGEQFF. The CDR3 coding sequence is TGTGCCAGCAGCTTAGAGGGACTTCTAATCTCAGGGGAGCAGTTCTTC.

V is TRBV29-1 and J is TRBJ2-2, with no clear D. The V gene lost 8 bases and the J gene lost 6 bases, with 10 bases spanning the gap. The CDR3 extends over 11 amino acids. Looked up from germline, CDR1 is SQVTM and CDR2 is ANQGSEA. CDR3 nucleotides: TGCAGCTTTCCGAGGTCCGGGGAGCTGTTTTTT. The encoded protein is CSFPRSGELFF.

V usage is TRBV9 and J usage is TRBJ2-2, with D maybe TRBD1 (7 bases). Germline V CDR1 and CDR2: SGDLS, YYNGEE. The CDR3 extends over 15 amino acids. The germline V and J ends were trimmed by 0 bases and 3 bases, with 9 bases remaining between them. Here the CDR3 DNA reads TGTGCCAGCAGCGTAGCCAGGGGGGACACCGGGGAGCTGTTTTTT. It yields the protein CASSVARGDTGELFF.

The rearrangement joins TRBV25-1 to TRBJ2-3; TRBD1 agrees at 8 bases. V gave up 0 bases and J gave up 4 bases; unmatched junction bases: 9. The V gene's germline CDR1 is MGHDK and CDR2 SYGVNS. The CDR3 spans 17 residues. CDR3: CASSEYSGQGAPDTQYF. The CDR3 DNA sequence: TGTGCCAGCAGTGAATATTCGGGTCAGGGGGCCCCAGATACGCAGTATTTT.

The genes are TRBV7-9 and TRBJ1-1; D remains ambiguous. From germline, CDR1 is SEHNR and CDR2 FQNEAQ (reference sequence). This CDR3 is built from 14 residues. V was trimmed by 10 bases and J by 4 bases, leaving 19 bases between them. CDR3 in DNA: TGTGCCATACCCCCGTTATCCGGGAGCACTGAAGCTTTCTTT. This sequence encodes CAIPPLSGSTEAFF.